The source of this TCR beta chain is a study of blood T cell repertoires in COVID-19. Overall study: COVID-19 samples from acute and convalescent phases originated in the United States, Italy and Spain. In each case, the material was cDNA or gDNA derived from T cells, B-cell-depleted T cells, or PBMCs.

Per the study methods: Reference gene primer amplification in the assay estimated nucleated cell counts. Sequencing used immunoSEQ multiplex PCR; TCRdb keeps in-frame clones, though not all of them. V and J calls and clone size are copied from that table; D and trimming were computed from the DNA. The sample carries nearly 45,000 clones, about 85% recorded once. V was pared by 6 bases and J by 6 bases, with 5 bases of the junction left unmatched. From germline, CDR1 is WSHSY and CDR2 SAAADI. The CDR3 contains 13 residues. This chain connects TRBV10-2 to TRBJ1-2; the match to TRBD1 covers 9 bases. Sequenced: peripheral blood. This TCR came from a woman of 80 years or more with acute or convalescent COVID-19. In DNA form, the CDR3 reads TGCGCCAGCAGCAGGGACAGGGTTAATGGCTACACCTTC. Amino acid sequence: CASSRDRVNGYTF.